These T cell receptor beta chains were read from a single sample in a study of T cells expressing NK-cell markers. Each CDR3 protein gets one entry in TCRdb, which reprocessed the 5' RACE reads and gives no DNA. This repertoire comprises some 150,000 distinct CDR3 sequences; its ten largest clones make up around 12%. Sequenced input: blood T cells: a sorted CD56 or NKG2C T cell subset, CD4+ or CD8+ T cells, or bulk PBMC T cells (not recorded which). Receptors originate from a man aged 18-30 years in good health. The CDR3 runs from the conserved cysteine through the conserved F or W.

j_call v_call cdr3_aa
TRBJ2-3 TRBV12-3/TRBV12-4 CASSGLRPTGNTDTQYF
TRBJ2-7 TRBV5-1 CASSVPEEGALTYEQYF
TRBJ2-7 TRBV27 CASSSAYEQYF
TRBJ2-3 TRBV12-5 CASGLALAGGSTDTQYF
TRBJ2-4 TRBV24-1 CATSEAVKNIQYF
TRBJ2-7 TRBV10-3 CATKGDWTIEQYF
TRBJ2-2 TRBV7-7 CASSPGWGLNTGELFF
TRBJ2-1 TRBV30 CAWSNRVGEQFF
TRBJ2-7 TRBV27 CASSPQDSAEQGQYF
TRBJ1-5 TRBV27 CASSLGTGGNQPQHF
TRBJ2-1 TRBV7-6 CASSSGTGGNEQFF
TRBJ1-4 TRBV7-7 CASSGTVNEKLFF
TRBJ2-1 TRBV7-9 CASSPGLENEQFF
TRBJ2-1 TRBV6-1 CASSLHLSGANNEQFF
TRBJ1-4 TRBV19 CASSPRTRLNEKLFF
TRBJ2-1 TRBV11-1 CASSQTEGLPYNEQFF
TRBJ2-3 TRBV15 CATSSSGTGASIQYF
TRBJ2-5 TRBV27 CASSATGEETQYF
TRBJ2-5 TRBV9 CASSPGLDRNQYF
TRBJ2-7 TRBV20-1 CSAAGPGLAVEQYF
TRBJ1-6 TRBV10-1 CASSVQTGSPLHF
TRBJ1-1 TRBV4-1 CASSPSGLSMNTEAFF
TRBJ2-1 TRBV20-1 CSAPEGSTTYNEQFF
TRBJ2-1 TRBV20-1 CSARDRGRAKNNEQFF
TRBJ2-1 TRBV11-2 CASSLTRDTYNEQFF
TRBJ1-4 TRBV5-1 CASSASRGRDEKLFF
TRBJ2-7 TRBV27 CASSLGGPNSYEQYF
TRBJ2-7 TRBV12-3/TRBV12-4 CASSSRRVSSSYEQYF
TRBJ2-1 TRBV28 CASSAPGTTYNEQFF
TRBJ2-4 TRBV11-2 CASSLGLTGVLGKNIQYF
TRBJ2-2 TRBV12-3/TRBV12-4 CASITTEAAGELFF
TRBJ1-1 TRBV19 CATGQRINTEAFF
TRBJ2-1 TRBV2 CASSSGLAEVGEQFF
TRBJ2-3 TRBV5-1 CASSFEGLAADTQYF
TRBJ2-3 TRBV2 CASRAEELAGKEDTQYF
TRBJ2-3 TRBV7-9 CASSATETDTQYF
TRBJ2-5 TRBV6-2/TRBV6-3 CASSYIAAQETQYF
TRBJ2-1 TRBV7-9 CASSPIGQFTFF
TRBJ2-3 TRBV6-2/TRBV6-3 CASTDRTRPTDTQYF
TRBJ1-1 TRBV4-1 CASSQLNTEAFF
TRBJ1-3 TRBV4-1 CASSPLGRNTIYF
TRBJ2-1 TRBV18 CASSPGTERERIYNEQFF
TRBJ2-1 TRBV11-2 CASRQTSGKARVSIEQFF
TRBJ2-3 TRBV11-2 CASSLDPLNPGVNTDTQYF
TRBJ2-1 TRBV15 CATSRQGTSARNEQFF
TRBJ2-1 TRBV11-2 CASSPRGDEQFF
TRBJ2-2 TRBV2 CASRGLAGHPTNTGELFF
TRBJ2-2 TRBV2 CAGQNTGELFF
TRBJ2-3 TRBV15 CATSSIDTQYF
TRBJ2-3 TRBV20-1 CSARVGRWVDTQYF
TRBJ2-2 TRBV7-6 CASSDPGGSGTGELFF
TRBJ2-7 TRBV4-2 CASSQEDTTSSYEQYF
TRBJ2-1 TRBV14 CASSQEGAEQFF
TRBJ1-4 TRBV9 CASSVGIATNEKLFF
TRBJ2-2 TRBV19 CASSTSGRAANTGELFF
TRBJ2-1 TRBV4-2 CASSQPGIHEQFF
TRBJ2-2 TRBV9 CASSVSSTNTGELFF
TRBJ2-2 TRBV6-1 CASLQGGYSNTGELFF
TRBJ2-7 TRBV29-1 CSVWSRPYEQYF